The present T cell receptor beta chain was sequenced within a study of glioma-infiltrating T cells after dendritic cell vaccination. Whole-study context: Dendritic cell vaccination trial patients had either newly diagnosed or recurrent glioblastoma. The vaccine used monocyte-derived dendritic cells pulsed overnight with autologous tumor lysate.

Time point meaning: after dendritic cell vaccination, including at tumor progression/relapse. Only patients with spare fresh-frozen tumor and over two years of follow-up were included. PBMC were collected before vaccination, two weeks after the third vaccination, and at progression. Trimming removed 6 bases from V and 4 bases from J, with 15 bases in between. Germline assignment: CDR1 WNHNN and CDR2 SYGVQD (reference sequence). The CDR3 spans 15 residues. Measured with immunoSEQ multiplex PCR; TCRdb has only the in-frame clones, and not every one. The table has approximately 92,000 clones, 65% to 85% seen once.

This clonotype was sampled from a human donor with glioblastoma. This chain links TRBV10-1 with TRBJ2-2; the D gene is possibly TRBD2 (6 bases). Source: blood, taken after dendritic cell vaccination. This CDR3 is CASSSGGPGTGELFF. DNA of the CDR3: TGCGCCAGCAGCTCCGGAGGGCCAGGCACCGGGGAGCTGTTTTTT.